This T cell receptor (beta chain) derives from a study of cytomegalovirus exposure and HLA in healthy donors. The PCR used 60 Vbeta and 13 Jbeta primers. Some clones are missing from TCRdb's copy, which holds only in-frame ones; the method was immunoSEQ multiplex PCR. This sample yields some 170,000 clones, of which roughly 80% are seen a single time; roughly 4.5% belongs to the top ten. Comment on this clone: Its antigen is as yet unknown.

The germline gives CDR1 MDHEN, CDR2 SYDVKM. V lost 0 bases, J lost 1 base, and 9 bases lay in between. The CDR3 loop spans 15 amino acids. The study's findings and limits: There were some V segments, including TRBV6-2 and TRBV6-3, excluded as indistinguishable.

Sequences were obtained from PBMCs. This rearrangement joins TRBV28 to TRBJ1-1; no reliable D call. The sequence came from a woman aged 18-29 years in good health and CMV-seropositive. The CDR3 DNA reads as TGTGCCAGCAGTTTATGGGCCGATGGGAACACTGAAGCTTTCTTT. Protein: CASSLWADGNTEAFF.